The rows below give T cell receptor beta chains drawn from one sample of a study of prognosis after radiotherapy for stage I lung cancer. Each CDR3 protein gets one entry after TCRdb re-called the multiplex PCR reads with MiXCR. The sample lists tens of thousands of distinct CDR3 sequences, roughly 45% occurring once. Sequenced here: PBMCs, sampled before or after stereotactic body radiation therapy (not recorded which). All receptors derive from a donor aged 50 or older with non-small cell lung cancer. Both conserved end residues are part of each CDR3.

V	length	J	CDR3
TRBV27	16	TRBJ1-1	CASSLWGRGMNTEAFF
TRBV27	13	TRBJ1-1	CASSPGQNTEAFF
TRBV20-1	13	TRBJ2-6	CSARRTGANVLTF
TRBV4-1	17	TRBJ2-7	CASSQAFQREGKYEQYF
TRBV6-2/TRBV6-3	15	TRBJ2-7	CASSNPGQTSYEQYF
TRBV19	13	TRBJ1-1	CASSRVPNTEAFF
TRBV28	14	TRBJ2-7	CASSIDRGSNEQYF
TRBV6-1	15	TRBJ2-1	CASSPRDGFYNEQFF
TRBV10-3	16	TRBJ2-1	CAISERKGTPGNEQFF
TRBV28	16	TRBJ1-5	CASSLEGRTSSQPQHF
TRBV20-1	14	TRBJ2-5	CSASRDRGLETQYF
TRBV14	13	TRBJ1-1	CASSHRSNTEAFF
TRBV9	15	TRBJ2-1	CASSVDPSGNNEQFF
TRBV6-4	13	TRBJ2-7	CASSYTSGGNLYF
TRBV28	12	TRBJ1-2	CASIKRNYGYTF
TRBV19	14	TRBJ2-7	CASSIDIFRGEQYF
TRBV24-1	14	TRBJ2-2	CATSPTERDGELFF
TRBV6-1	14	TRBJ2-1	CASNLRERYNEQFF
TRBV4-2	17	TRBJ2-5	CASSQGGETSGYPSQYF